The present T cell receptor (beta chain) was sequenced within a study of blood T cell repertoires in COVID-19. As for the study in general: There were acute and convalescent COVID-19 samples, and they came from the United States, Italy and Spain. The cDNA or gDNA used as material had been derived from T cells, B-cell-depleted T cells, or PBMCs.

Seattle researchers signed up patients amid active infection and tracked them longitudinally. After removal of 5 bases from V and 7 bases from J, the junction contained 7 bases not matched to a gene. This CDR3 comprises 13 residues. Original processing methods: Amplification of reference gene primers was used by the study to estimate nucleated cell counts. Sequenced by immunoSEQ multiplex PCR; TCRdb stores in-frame clones only, minus some. V and J calls and clone size are those listed in that table; D and trimming were worked out from the DNA. Found here are about 250,000 clones, roughly 88% of them singletons; the top ten hold roughly 6%.

Sequencing was performed on peripheral blood. This TCR came from a woman between 25 and 40 years old with COVID-19, enrolled during active disease. V usage is TRBV12-3 or TRBV12-4 and J usage is TRBJ2-5, with 7 bases that match TRBD2. This chain's CDR3 is CASSALAEGTQYF. The CDR3 region has the DNA TGTGCCAGCAGTGCCCTAGCGGAAGGGACCCAGTACTTC.